A selection of T cell receptor beta chains follows, all from one sample in a study of blood T cell repertoires in COVID-19. Produced via immunoSEQ multiplex PCR; TCRdb's table is partial and in-frame only. The data show approximately 300,000 clones, around 81% seen once. The sample comprised peripheral blood. Receptors originate from a woman aged 45-65 years with active or convalescent COVID-19. Each CDR3 is given with its conserved first and last residue. A D gene is named only where the DNA matches it firmly. Size tells how often a clone was seen (once, few, many) or the class of an expanded clone, and some rows leave it out.

abundance	v_gene	j_gene	d_gene	CDR3nt	CDR3aa
once	TRBV7-8	TRBJ1-5	TRBD1	TGTGCCAGCAGCTTAGGTCGGGACAGTTATAGCAATCAGCCCCAGCATTTT	CASSLGRDSYSNQPQHF
.	TRBV27	TRBJ2-1	.	TGTGCCAGCACCGACAATTTAAATGAGCAGTTCTTC	CASTDNLNEQFF
.	TRBV12-3/TRBV12-4	TRBJ1-5	TRBD1	TGTGCCAGCACCAGGACAGGGAATCAGCCCCAGCATTTT	CASTRTGNQPQHF
.	TRBV28	TRBJ1-2	.	TGTGCCAGCAGGCCCGGGGGGTCTTGGGGCTACACCTTC	CASRPGGSWGYTF
.	TRBV28	TRBJ1-6	.	TGTGCCAGCAGTGCTTCCACTGATTCACCCCTCCACTTT	CASSASTDSPLHF
few	TRBV3-1/TRBV3-2	TRBJ2-2	TRBD2	TGTGCCAGCAGCCTCAAAAGGACTAGCGGGAGCTCCGGGGAGCTGTTTTTT	CASSLKRTSGSSGELFF
once	TRBV25-1	TRBJ2-1	.	TGTGCCAGCAGTGAATTCGGCGGAAGCTCCTACAATGAGCAGTTCTTC	CASSEFGGSSYNEQFF
.	TRBV19	TRBJ1-6	.	TGTGCCAGTAGTATGGCCCGACTCAATAATTCACCCCTCCACTTT	CASSMARLNNSPLHF
.	TRBV5-1	TRBJ1-2	TRBD1	TGCGCCAGCAGCTTGGGAGGAGACAGGGGGGACGGCTACACCTTC	CASSLGGDRGDGYTF
few	TRBV6-5	TRBJ2-2	.	TGTGCCAGCAGTCAGACCGGGGAGCTGTTTTTT	CASSQTGELFF
.	TRBV6-5	TRBJ1-1	TRBD1	TGTGCCAGCAGGTGGGACAGGCCGAACACTGAAGCTTTCTTT	CASRWDRPNTEAFF
.	TRBV2	TRBJ1-4	.	TGTGCCAGCAGCCCTTCCCGGGGGGACCTTAGGGGTGAAAAACTGTTTTTT	CASSPSRGDLRGEKLFF
.	TRBV5-4	TRBJ2-7	.	TGTGCCAGCAGCCCCGAGGGACTCTACGAGCAGTACTTC	CASSPEGLYEQYF
.	TRBV6-5	TRBJ1-6	.	TGTGCCAGCAGTCCCTGGGACGGGGGGGGATCACCCCTCCACTTT	CASSPWDGGGSPLHF
.	TRBV19	TRBJ1-1	.	TGTGCCAGTAGTTTTGCAGGGGATACTGAAGCTTTCTTT	CASSFAGDTEAFF
many	TRBV27	TRBJ1-3	.	TGTGCCAGCAGTTTATCGGGCTTCTCTGGAAACACCATATATTTT	CASSLSGFSGNTIYF